The clone carrying this T cell receptor beta chain was seen ten or more times. Its cognate antigen is unknown. The sample originates from a study of T-cell reconstitution after alpha-beta-depleted transplantation in children. Overall study results and limits: At one year after transplant, newly produced T cells mostly accounted for T-cell counts and diversity. As was reported, about two months after transplant, alpha-beta T cells came from several hundred expanded graft clones. Diversity of TCRbeta at day 60 was high in some patients, arising from surviving recipient T cells and thymic progenitors.

Library preparation (for TCRbeta) was performed with unique molecular identifiers. TCRdb re-analysed the PCR reads in MiXCR, keeping a single row per CDR3 protein. Among 4,000 or so distinct CDR3 sequences, 9.1% were seen once, and the ten largest hold 45%. The CDR3 covers 13 residues. CDR1 SEHNR and CDR2 FQNEAQ come from the germline V gene (reference sequence). V was clipped by 5 bases and J by 5 bases; unmatched bases: 3. This chain uses TRBV7-9 with TRBJ1-5; 7 bases fit TRBD1. The receptor was isolated from a male patient under 10 years old who had a stem cell transplant for acute lymphoblastic leukemia, so the T cells may come from the graft donor. This specimen was PBMCs, mostly from graft donor cells, taken 180 days after TCRalphabeta/CD19-depleted stem cell transplant. The CDR3, as DNA: TGTGCCAGCAGCCGACAGGGTGATCAGCCCCAGCATTTT. This encodes CASSRQGDQPQHF.